One T cell receptor beta chain is described in this entry. Its antigen remains unknown. These data originate in a study of CD8 T cells in ankylosing spondylitis. TCRdb passed the 5' RACE reads through MiXCR, listing each CDR3 protein once. Among roughly 670,000 distinct CDR3 sequences listed, around 20% were seen once. V was cut by 7 bases and J by 6 bases, with 20 bases left in between. CDR1 is MDHEN, CDR2 SYDVKM, per germline. This CDR3 comprises 15 residues. The study's findings and limits: Blood of patients with ankylosing spondylitis appeared to be characterized by a TCR beta motif of eight highly homologous variants. Some of these motif variants have turned up before, in reports on reactive arthritis synovial fluid and blood.

This TCR was sampled from a male donor with ankylosing spondylitis. Material: blood, either unsorted or a sorted T cell fraction (not recorded which). This sequence joins TRBV28 and TRBJ2-3; D perhaps matches TRBD1 (6 bases). CDR3 amino acids: CASISRTETGDTQYF. DNA of the CDR3: TGTGCCAGCATCTCAAGGACAGAAACCGGGGATACGCAGTATTTT.